This entry describes one T cell receptor beta chain. The sample originates from a study of shared clonotypes between healthy human individuals. The overall study: Participating donors consisted of two women and a few men aged 18 to 49.

Trimming left V 3 bases short and J 1 base short, with 13 bases between. The CDR3 has 16 residues. Germline CDR1 is MGHDK and CDR2 is SYGVNS. TCRdb's table, derived via immunoSEQ multiplex PCR, lists solely in-frame clones and lacks some. Among about 520,000 clones listed, 90% to 97% were seen once. The J gene is TRBJ2-1, the V gene TRBV25-1; weak D call: TRBD2 (5 bases). The sample comprised naive CD4+ T cells sorted from blood. The subset here: CD45RA+ positively selected. This TCR was recovered from a woman in her 30s in good health. The CDR3 DNA follows: TGTGCCAGCAGTGACCCACTGGGAGCGTCCTACAATGAGCAGTTCTTC. Protein: CASSDPLGASYNEQFF.